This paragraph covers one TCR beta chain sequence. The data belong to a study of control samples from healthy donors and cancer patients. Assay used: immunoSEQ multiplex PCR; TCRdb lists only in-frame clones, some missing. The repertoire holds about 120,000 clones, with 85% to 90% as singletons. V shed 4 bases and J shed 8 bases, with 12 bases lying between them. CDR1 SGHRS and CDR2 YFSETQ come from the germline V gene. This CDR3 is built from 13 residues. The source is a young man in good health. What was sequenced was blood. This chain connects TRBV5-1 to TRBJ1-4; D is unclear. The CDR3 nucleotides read TGCGCCAGCAGCCCTAAGTGGACCGAAAAACTGTTTTTT. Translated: CASSPKWTEKLFF.